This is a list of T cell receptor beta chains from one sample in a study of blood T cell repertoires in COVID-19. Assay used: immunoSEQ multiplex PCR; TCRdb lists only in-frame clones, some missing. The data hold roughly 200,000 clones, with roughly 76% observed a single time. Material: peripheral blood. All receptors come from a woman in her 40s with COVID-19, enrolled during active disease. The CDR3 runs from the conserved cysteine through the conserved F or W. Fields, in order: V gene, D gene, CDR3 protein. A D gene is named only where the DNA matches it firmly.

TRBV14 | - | CASSQVRHGELFF
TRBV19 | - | CASRRREGTEAFF
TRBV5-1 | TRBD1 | CASSLDPGTAWNTEAFF
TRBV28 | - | CASSLLKGPSGNTIYF
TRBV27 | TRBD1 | CASALDRGTYEQYF
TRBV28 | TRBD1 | CASGQGPGANVLTF
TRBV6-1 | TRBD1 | CASSARRGSGANVLTF
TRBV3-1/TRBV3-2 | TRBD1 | CASSHPGTGTYEQYF
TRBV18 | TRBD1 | CASSGTANEKLFF
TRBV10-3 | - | CATALYQETQYF